The source of this T cell receptor beta chain is a study of blood T cell repertoires in COVID-19. Looking at the study overall: There were acute and convalescent COVID-19 samples, and they came from the United States, Italy and Spain. T cells, B-cell-depleted T cells, or PBMCs provided the cDNA or gDNA that served as material.

As processed by the authors: Nucleated cell number was recorded as an estimate derived from reference gene primer amplification. Measured with immunoSEQ multiplex PCR; TCRdb has only the in-frame clones, and not every one. V, J and clone size reflect that table, while D and trimming were determined from the DNA. This sample has about 50,000 clones, with roughly nine tenths found just once. Germline V gene sequence: CDR1 MGHRA, CDR2 YSYEKL. Trimming left V 4 bases short and J 4 bases short, with 22 bases between. CDR3 length: 17 residues. The TCR comes from a woman older than 75 with acute or convalescent COVID-19. The sequenced sample was peripheral blood. This sequence joins TRBV4-1 and TRBJ1-1; D is perhaps TRBD1 (5 bases). In DNA form, the CDR3 reads TGCGCCAGCAGCCTAACTGCTGGGGGGTGGGGAACCACTGAAGCTTTCTTT. As protein: CASSLTAGGWGTTEAFF.